Only a few counts were recorded for the clone carrying this TCR beta chain. Its antigen is not known. Different DNA sequences within this sample yield the same CDR3. The method was immunoSEQ multiplex PCR; TCRdb's version includes in-frame clones alone and lacks a portion of them. Here the sample spans some 180,000 clones, roughly 93% being singletons. This record comes from a study of T cell responses to AZD1222 COVID-19 vaccine. General study findings and limits: Repertoire sampling happened only post peak T cell response.

Trimming shortened V by 4 bases and J by 5 bases, and 8 bases separated the two germline ends. This CDR3 has 12 amino acids. CDR1 is LNHDA and CDR2 is SQIVND in the germline V gene (reference sequence). This TCR was recovered from an adult who received the MenACWY meningococcal vaccine as a control. V is TRBV19 and J is TRBJ1-2, with a tentative D call TRBD1 (6 bases). Sample: peripheral blood, taken 28 days after the second dose of the MenACWY control vaccine. Written as DNA, the CDR3 is TGTGCCAGTAGTACAGGGGAGTATGGCTACACCTTC. Translating it yields CASSTGEYGYTF.